These 9 T cell receptor beta chains originate from one sample sequenced in a study of tissue T cells after allogeneic stem cell transplantation. The method was immunoSEQ multiplex PCR; TCRdb's version includes in-frame clones alone and lacks a portion of them. The data show 6,500 to 8,000 clones, with over 30% seen just once and around 6.4% held by the top ten. The time point is: mouse harvest day 14 after allogeneic transplant. Each mouse received 10^7 T-cell-depleted marrow cells plus 10^6 splenic CD5+ T cells by tail vein. The specimen sequenced was skin. All receptors derive from a female BALB/c mouse given C57BL/6 T cells with graft-versus-host disease after an allogeneic hematopoietic cell transplant.

In the case of this clone: Gene names follow the mouse nomenclature. The CDR3 is cut off 1 residue early in the read; its end comes from the germline J gene. This chain connects TRBV1 to TRBJ2-3; 10 bases agree with TRBD1. Germline CDR1 reads NSQYPW; CDR2 reads LRSPGD (reference sequence). This CDR3 is built from 14 residues. After removal of 4 bases from V and 3 bases from J, the junction contained 1 base not matched to a gene. The CDR3 DNA, read in part, is TGCACCTGCAGTGGACAGGGGGCGGCAGAAACGCTGTAT. Amino acid sequence: CTCSGQGAAETLY. The whole CDR3 sequence is CTCSGQGAAETLYF. The full variable domain, rest sourced from reference TRBV1 and TRBJ2-3, is VTLLEQNPRWRLVPRGQAVNLRCILKNSQYPWMSWYQQDLQKQLQWLFTLRSPGDKEVKSLPGADYLATRVTDTELRLQVANMSQGRTLYCTCSGQGAAETLYFGSGTRLTVL.

Only a few counts were recorded for this clone. These gene names are mouse names. The read stops 1 residue short of the end of the CDR3; the missing end is completed from the germline J gene. The chain joins TRBV3 to TRBJ2-7; D perhaps matches TRBD1 (6 bases). Trimming removed 4 bases from V and 4 bases from J, with 8 bases in between. Germline V gene sequence: CDR1 SNHLY, CDR2 FYNGKV (reference sequence). The CDR3 extends over 12 amino acids. The sequenced part of the CDR3 DNA is TGTGCCAGCAGCTCCGGGACATATGAACAGTAC. Translated: CASSSGTYEQY. The complete CDR3 protein is CASSSGTYEQYF.

Comment on this clone: Here the gene names and germline are mouse. Read coverage stops 1 residue before the CDR3 terminus; the germline J gene supplies the remainder. This rearrangement joins TRBV3 to TRBJ1-2; a possible D gene is TRBD1 (6 bases). The CDR3 sequence is 14 residues long. Germline-derived CDR1 and CDR2 are SNHLY and FYNGKV (reference sequence). V lost 2 bases to trimming and J lost 0 bases, with 7 bases between them. CDR3 DNA (partial): TGTGCCAGCAGCTTAAGGGGGTCAAACTCCGACTACACC. It encodes CASSLRGSNSDYT. The whole CDR3 sequence reads CASSLRGSNSDYTF.

This clone occurred once. Each gene name is a mouse one. CDR3: CASSLRQGTNERLFF. The CDR3 DNA, read in part, is TGTGCCAGCAGCCTCCGGCAGGGGACCAACGAAAGATTATTT. This sequence joins TRBV3 and TRBJ1-4, with D tentatively TRBD1 (6 bases). The read finishes 1 residue shy of the CDR3 end, and the germline J gene is used to complete it. The CDR3 is made up of 15 amino acids. The germline CDR1 and CDR2 sequences are SNHLY and FYNGKV (reference sequence). The V gene lost 5 bases and the J gene lost 3 bases, with 13 bases spanning the gap. The complete variable domain, with remaining parts taken from reference TRBV3 and TRBJ1-4, reads GPKVLQIPSHQIIDMGQMVTLNCDPVSNHLYFYWYKQILGQQMEFLVNFYNGKVMEKSKLFKDQFSVERPDGSYFTLKIQPTALEDSAVYFCASSLRQGTNERLFFGHGTKLSVL.

This clone is judged medium-sized. Gene labels here are mouse ones. The CDR3 extends 1 residue past the end of the read, so its final part is completed from the germline J gene. This chain links TRBV4 with TRBJ2-3, with 12 bases matching TRBD2. Per germline, CDR1 LGHDT and CDR2 YNNKQL (reference sequence). Losses at the gene ends were 5 bases for V and 3 bases for J; bases not matched to a gene: 9. This CDR3 spans 17 amino acids. CDR3 DNA (partial): TGTGCCAGCAGCCTCCGACTGGGGGGGCGCGGGGCAGAAACGCTGTAT. Residues: CASSLRLGGRGAETLY. In full, the CDR3 reads CASSLRLGGRGAETLYF.

This clone was counted between two and nine times. Gene names and germline match the mouse. The read comes to an end 1 residue before the CDR3 does, leaving the germline J gene to fill in the end. The V gene is TRBV2, the J gene TRBJ2-2, with TRBD2 matching over 9 bases. Germline CDR1 reads LGHNA; CDR2 reads YSYQKL. The junction had 2 bases not matched to a gene; V was cut back by 0 bases and J by 3 bases. The CDR3 runs 16 residues. The CDR3 region is CASSQDGGADTGQLYF. CDR3 DNA (partial): TGTGCCAGCAGCCAAGATGGGGGGGCTGACACCGGGCAGCTCTAC.

With regard to this clone: The genes and germline here are from mouse. With the read ending 1 residue before the CDR3 end, the germline J gene is used to fill in that end. The genes are TRBV26 and TRBJ2-4; weak D call: TRBD1 (6 bases). This CDR3 contains 13 residues. V shed 7 bases and J shed 7 bases, with 15 bases lying between them. From germline, CDR1 is KGHPV and CDR2 FQNQEV (reference sequence). The CDR3 bases that were read are TGTGCCAGCATCCAACAGGGTGGGGACACCTTGTAC. As protein: CASIQQGGDTLY. The entire CDR3 is CASIQQGGDTLYF.

In regard to this clone: Genes and germline are mouse. The DNA read from the CDR3 is TGTGCCAGCAGCTTCGGACTCTCCTATGAACAGTAC. The encoded protein is CASSFGLSYEQY. The whole CDR3 protein is CASSFGLSYEQYF. The chain employs TRBV3 and TRBJ2-7; TRBD2 might be the D (5 bases). The read gets to within 1 residue of the CDR3 end, and the germline J gene fills in the rest. The length of the CDR3 is 13 residues. The germline gives CDR1 SNHLY, CDR2 FYNGKV (reference sequence). V shed 3 bases and J shed 0 bases, with 6 bases lying between them.

Worth noting for this clone: Gene names follow the mouse nomenclature. Coverage ceases 1 residue before the CDR3 finishes, and the germline J gene fills in the end. The chain uses TRBV19 and TRBJ2-7; 10 bases match TRBD1. The CDR3 has 14 residues. Trimming took 4 bases from V and 6 from J; bases not matched to a gene: 7. Germline V gene sequence: CDR1 FNHDT, CDR2 SITEND (reference sequence). CDR3: CASSLRDRGREQYF. The CDR3 bases that were read are TGTGCCAGCAGTCTCCGGGACAGGGGACGTGAACAGTAC.